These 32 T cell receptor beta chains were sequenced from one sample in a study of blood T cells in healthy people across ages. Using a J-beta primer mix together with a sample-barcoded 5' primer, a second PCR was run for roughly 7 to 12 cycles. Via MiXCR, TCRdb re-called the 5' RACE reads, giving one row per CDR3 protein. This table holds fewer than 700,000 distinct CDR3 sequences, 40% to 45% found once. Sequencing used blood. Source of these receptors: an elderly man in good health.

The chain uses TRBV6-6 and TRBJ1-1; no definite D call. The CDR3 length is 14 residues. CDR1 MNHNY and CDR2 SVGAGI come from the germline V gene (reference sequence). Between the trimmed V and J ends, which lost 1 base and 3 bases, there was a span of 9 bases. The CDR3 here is CASSYLRLDTEAFF. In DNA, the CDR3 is TGTGCCAGCAGTTACTTGAGGCTAGACACTGAAGCTTTCTTT.

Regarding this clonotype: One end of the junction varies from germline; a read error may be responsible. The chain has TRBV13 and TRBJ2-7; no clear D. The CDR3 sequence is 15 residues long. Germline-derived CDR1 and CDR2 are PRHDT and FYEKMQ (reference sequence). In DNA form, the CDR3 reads TGTGCCAGCAGCCCCCCGGGCAGCCTCTCCGACGAGCAGTACTTC. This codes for CASSPPGSLSDEQYF. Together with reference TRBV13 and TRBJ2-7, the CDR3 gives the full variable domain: AAGVIQSPRHLIKEKRETATLKCYPIPRHDTVYWYQQGPGQDPQFLISFYEKMQSDKGSIPDRFSAQQFSDYHSELNMSSLELGDSALYFCASSPPGSLSDEQYFGPGTRLTVT.

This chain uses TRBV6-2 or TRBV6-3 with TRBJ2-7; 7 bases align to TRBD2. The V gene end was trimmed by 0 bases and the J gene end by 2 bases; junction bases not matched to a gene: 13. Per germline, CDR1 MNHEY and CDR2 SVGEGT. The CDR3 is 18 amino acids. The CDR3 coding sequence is TGTGCCAGCAGTTACTCAAAAGCGGGAAACCCTTCTCCCTACGAGCAGTACTTC. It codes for CASSYSKAGNPSPYEQYF.

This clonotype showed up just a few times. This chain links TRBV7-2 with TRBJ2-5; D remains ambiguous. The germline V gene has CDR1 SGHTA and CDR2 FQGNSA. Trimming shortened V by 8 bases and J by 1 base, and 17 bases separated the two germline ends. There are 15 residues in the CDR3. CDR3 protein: CASAEVRTLQETQYF. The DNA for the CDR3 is TGTGCCAGCGCGGAAGTCCGTACACTCCAAGAGACCCAGTACTTC.

The CDR3 loop reads CASSGILASYNEQFF. DNA of the CDR3: TGCGCCAGCAGCGGAATACTAGCCTCCTACAATGAGCAGTTCTTC. This chain joins TRBV5-1 and TRBJ2-1; a possible D gene is TRBD2 (6 bases). The germline V gene encodes CDR1 SGHRS and CDR2 YFSETQ. The CDR3 contains 15 residues. The ends were cut back, 4 bases at V and 0 bases at J, with 11 bases in the middle.

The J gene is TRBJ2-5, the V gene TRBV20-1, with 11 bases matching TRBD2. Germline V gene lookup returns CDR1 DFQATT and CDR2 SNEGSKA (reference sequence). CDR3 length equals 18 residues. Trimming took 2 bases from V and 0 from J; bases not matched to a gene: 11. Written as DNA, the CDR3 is TGCAGTGCTAGATCTGGGCTAGCGGGGGGCATGTACCAAGAGACCCAGTACTTC. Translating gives CSARSGLAGGMYQETQYF.

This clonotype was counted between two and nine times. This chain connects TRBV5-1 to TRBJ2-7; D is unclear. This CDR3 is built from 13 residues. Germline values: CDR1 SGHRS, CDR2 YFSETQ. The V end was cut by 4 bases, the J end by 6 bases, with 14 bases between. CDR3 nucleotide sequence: TGCGCCAGCAGCCTGACTCGTTACTCCGAGCAGTACTTC. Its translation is CASSLTRYSEQYF.

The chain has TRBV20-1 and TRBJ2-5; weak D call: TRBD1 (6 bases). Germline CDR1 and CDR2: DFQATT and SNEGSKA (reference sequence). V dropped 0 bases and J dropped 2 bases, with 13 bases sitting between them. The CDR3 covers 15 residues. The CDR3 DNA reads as TGCAGTGCTAGAGACTCTGGACAGAATCAAGAGACCCAGTACTTC. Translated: CSARDSGQNQETQYF.

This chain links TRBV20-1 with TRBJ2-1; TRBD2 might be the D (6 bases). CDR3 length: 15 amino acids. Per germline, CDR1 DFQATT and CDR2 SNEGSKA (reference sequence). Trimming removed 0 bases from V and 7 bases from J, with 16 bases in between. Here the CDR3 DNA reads TGCAGTGCTAGAGATGCGGGGCAGGGTAAGAATGAGCAGTTCTTC. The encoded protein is CSARDAGQGKNEQFF.

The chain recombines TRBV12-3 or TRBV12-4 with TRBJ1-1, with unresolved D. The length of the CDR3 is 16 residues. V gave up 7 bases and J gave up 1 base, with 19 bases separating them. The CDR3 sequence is CASTDEHRGGNTEAFF. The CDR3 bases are TGTGCCAGCACCGACGAACATCGGGGTGGGAACACTGAAGCTTTCTTT.

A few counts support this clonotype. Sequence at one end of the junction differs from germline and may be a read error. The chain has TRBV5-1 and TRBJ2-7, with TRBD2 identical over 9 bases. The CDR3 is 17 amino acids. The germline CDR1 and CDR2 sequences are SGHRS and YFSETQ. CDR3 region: CAGSFVASGTSSYEQYF. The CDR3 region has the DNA TGCGCCGGCAGCTTTGTGGCTAGCGGGACCAGCTCCTACGAGCAGTACTTC. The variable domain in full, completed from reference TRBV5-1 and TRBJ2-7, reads KAGVTQTPRYLIKTRGQQVTLSCSPISGHRSVSWYQQTPGQGLQFLFEYFSETQRNKGNFPGRFSGRQFSNSRSEMNVSTLELGDSALYLCAGSFVASGTSSYEQYFGPGTRLTVT.

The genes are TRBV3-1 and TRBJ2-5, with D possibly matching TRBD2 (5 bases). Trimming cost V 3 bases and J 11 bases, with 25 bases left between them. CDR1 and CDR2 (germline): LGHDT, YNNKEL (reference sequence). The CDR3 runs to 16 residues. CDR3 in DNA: TGTGCCAGCAGCCAGCAGCGGCCGGACGCCTACAATGAGCAGTACTTC. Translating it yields CASSQQRPDAYNEQYF.

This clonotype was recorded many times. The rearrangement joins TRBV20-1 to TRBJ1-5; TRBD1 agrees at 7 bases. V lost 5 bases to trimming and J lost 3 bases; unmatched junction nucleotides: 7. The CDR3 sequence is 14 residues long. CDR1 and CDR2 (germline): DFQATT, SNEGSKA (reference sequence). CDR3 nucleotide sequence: TGCAGTGCTTTACCGGGACAGCACAATCAGCCCCAGCATTTT. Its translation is CSALPGQHNQPQHF.

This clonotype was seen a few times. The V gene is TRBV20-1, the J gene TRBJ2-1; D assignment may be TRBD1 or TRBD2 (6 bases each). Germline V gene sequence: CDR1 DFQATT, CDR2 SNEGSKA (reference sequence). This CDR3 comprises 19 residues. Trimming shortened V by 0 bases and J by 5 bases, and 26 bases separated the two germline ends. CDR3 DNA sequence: TGCAGTGCTAGAGATTTCGACAGGCGTGGACTACCGACAAACAATGAGCAGTTCTTC. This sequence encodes CSARDFDRRGLPTNNEQFF.

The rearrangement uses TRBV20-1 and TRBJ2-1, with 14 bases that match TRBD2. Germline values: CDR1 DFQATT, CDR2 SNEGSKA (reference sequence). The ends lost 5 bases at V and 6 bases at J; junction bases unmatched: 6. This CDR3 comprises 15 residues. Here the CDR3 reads CSASTGTSGSNEQFF. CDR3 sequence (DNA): TGCAGTGCTTCGACCGGGACTAGCGGGAGCAATGAGCAGTTCTTC.

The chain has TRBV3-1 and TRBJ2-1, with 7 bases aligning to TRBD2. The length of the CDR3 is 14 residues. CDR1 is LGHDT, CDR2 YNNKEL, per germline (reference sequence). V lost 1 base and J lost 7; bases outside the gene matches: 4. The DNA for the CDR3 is TGTGCCAGCAGCCAAGGGCCCGGGAGGAATGAGCAGTTCTTC. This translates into CASSQGPGRNEQFF.

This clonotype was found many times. CDR3 loop: CSVEDPGTGKTQETQYF. CDR3 sequence (DNA): TGCAGCGTTGAAGATCCAGGGACAGGCAAAACACAAGAGACCCAGTACTTC. This chain connects TRBV29-1 to TRBJ2-5; 8 bases align to TRBD1. With 0 bases clipped from V and 2 bases from J, the junction kept 11 bases outside the gene matches. Germline CDR1 SQVTM, CDR2 ANQGSEA. CDR3 length: 17 residues. The full variable domain, completed using reference TRBV29-1 and TRBJ2-5, is SAVISQKPSRDICQRGTSLTIQCQVDSQVTMMFWYRQQPGQSLTLIATANQGSEATYESGFVIDKFPISRPNLTFSTLTVSNMSPEDSSIYLCSVEDPGTGKTQETQYFGPGTRLLVL.

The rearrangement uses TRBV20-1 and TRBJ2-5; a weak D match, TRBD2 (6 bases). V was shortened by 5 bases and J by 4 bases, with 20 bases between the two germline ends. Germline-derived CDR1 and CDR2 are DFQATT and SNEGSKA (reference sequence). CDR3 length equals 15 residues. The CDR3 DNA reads TGCAGTGCTTGTCGTAGCGGTGGCGGAAGAGAGACCCAGTACTTC. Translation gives CSACRSGGGRETQYF.

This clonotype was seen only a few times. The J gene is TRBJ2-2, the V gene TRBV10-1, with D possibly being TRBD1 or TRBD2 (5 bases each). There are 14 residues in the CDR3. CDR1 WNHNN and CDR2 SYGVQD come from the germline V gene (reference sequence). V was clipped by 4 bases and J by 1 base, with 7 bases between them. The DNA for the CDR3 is TGCGCCAGCAGTGTGGGACGGAACACCGGGGAGCTGTTTTTT. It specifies CASSVGRNTGELFF.

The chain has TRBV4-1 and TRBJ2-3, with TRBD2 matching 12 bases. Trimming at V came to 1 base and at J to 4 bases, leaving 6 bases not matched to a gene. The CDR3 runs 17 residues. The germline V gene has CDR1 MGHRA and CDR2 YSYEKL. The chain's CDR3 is CASSQARTSGVADTQYF. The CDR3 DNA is TGCGCCAGCAGCCAAGCCCGGACTAGCGGGGTGGCAGATACGCAGTATTTT.

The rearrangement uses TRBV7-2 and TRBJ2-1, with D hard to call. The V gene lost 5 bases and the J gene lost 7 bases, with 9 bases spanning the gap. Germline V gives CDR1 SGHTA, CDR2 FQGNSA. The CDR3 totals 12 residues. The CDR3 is CASSRRKNEQFF. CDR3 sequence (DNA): TGTGCCAGCAGCCGGCGAAAGAATGAGCAGTTCTTC.

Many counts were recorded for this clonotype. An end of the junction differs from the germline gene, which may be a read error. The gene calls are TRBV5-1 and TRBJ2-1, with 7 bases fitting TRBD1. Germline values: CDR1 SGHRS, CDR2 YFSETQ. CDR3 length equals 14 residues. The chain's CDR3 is CASSLAGGHNEQFF. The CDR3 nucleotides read TGTGCCAGCAGCTTAGCAGGGGGTCACAATGAGCAGTTCTTC.

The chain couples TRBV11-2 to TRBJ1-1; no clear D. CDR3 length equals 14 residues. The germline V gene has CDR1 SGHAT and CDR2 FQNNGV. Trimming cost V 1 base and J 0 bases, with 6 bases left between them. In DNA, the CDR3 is TGTGCCAGCAGCTTAGGAAACATGAACACTGAAGCTTTCTTT. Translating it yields CASSLGNMNTEAFF.

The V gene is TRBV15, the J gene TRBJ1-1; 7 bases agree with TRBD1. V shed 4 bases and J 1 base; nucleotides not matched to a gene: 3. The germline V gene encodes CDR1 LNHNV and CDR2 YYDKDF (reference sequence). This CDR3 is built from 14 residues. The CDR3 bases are TGTGCCACCAGCACCCACAGGGGGAACACTGAAGCTTTCTTT. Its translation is CATSTHRGNTEAFF.

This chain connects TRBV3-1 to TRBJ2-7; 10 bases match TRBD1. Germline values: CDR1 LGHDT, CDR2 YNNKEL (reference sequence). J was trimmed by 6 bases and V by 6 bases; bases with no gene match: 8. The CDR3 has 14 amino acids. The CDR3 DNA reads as TGTGCCAGCAGGGATTTAGGGGACAGGGGCGAGCAGTACTTC. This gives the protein CASRDLGDRGEQYF.

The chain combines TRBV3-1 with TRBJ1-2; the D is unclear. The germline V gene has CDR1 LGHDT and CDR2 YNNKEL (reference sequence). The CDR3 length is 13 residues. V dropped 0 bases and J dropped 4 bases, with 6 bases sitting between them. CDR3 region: CASSQDKFYGYTF. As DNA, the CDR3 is TGTGCCAGCAGCCAAGATAAGTTCTATGGCTACACCTTC.

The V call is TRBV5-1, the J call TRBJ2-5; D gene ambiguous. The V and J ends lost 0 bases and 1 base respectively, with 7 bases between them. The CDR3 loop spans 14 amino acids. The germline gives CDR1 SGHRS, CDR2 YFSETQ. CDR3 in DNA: TGCGCCAGCAGCTTGGGTGTGGTCCAAGAGACCCAGTACTTC. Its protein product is CASSLGVVQETQYF. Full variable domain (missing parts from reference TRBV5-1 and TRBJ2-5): KAGVTQTPRYLIKTRGQQVTLSCSPISGHRSVSWYQQTPGQGLQFLFEYFSETQRNKGNFPGRFSGRQFSNSRSEMNVSTLELGDSALYLCASSLGVVQETQYFGPGTRLLVL.

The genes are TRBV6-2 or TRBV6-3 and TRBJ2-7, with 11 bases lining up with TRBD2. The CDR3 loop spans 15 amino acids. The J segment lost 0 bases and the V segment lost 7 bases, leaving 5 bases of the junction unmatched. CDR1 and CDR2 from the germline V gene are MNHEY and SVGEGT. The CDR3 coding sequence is TGTGCCAGCAATAGACTAGCGGGGTTCTCCTACGAGCAGTACTTC. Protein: CASNRLAGFSYEQYF.

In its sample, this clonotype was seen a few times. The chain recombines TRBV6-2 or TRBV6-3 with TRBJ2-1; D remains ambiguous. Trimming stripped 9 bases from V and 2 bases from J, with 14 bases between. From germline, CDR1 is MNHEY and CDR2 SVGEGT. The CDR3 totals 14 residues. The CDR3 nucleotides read TGTGCCAGTAAGGCCCTTATAACCTACAATGAGCAGTTCTTC. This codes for CASKALITYNEQFF.

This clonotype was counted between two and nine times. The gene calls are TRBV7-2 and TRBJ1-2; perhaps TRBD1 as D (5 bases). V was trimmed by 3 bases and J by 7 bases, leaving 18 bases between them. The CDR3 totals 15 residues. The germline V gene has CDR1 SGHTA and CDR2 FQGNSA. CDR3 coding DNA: TGTGCCAGCAGCTTCCGGGACGGACGTCGATCTGGCTACACCTTC. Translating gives CASSFRDGRRSGYTF. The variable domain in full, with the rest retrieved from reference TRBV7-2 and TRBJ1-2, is GAGVSQSPSNKVTEKGKDVELRCDPISGHTALYWYRQSLGQGLEFLIYFQGNSAPDKSGLPSDRFSAERTGGSVSTLTIQRTQQEDSAVYLCASSFRDGRRSGYTFGSGTRLTVV.

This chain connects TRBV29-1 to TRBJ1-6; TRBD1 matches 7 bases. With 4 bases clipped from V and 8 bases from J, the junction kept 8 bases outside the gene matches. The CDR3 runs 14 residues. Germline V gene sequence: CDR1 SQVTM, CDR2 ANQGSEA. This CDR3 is CSVATGSGDSPLHF. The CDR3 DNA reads TGCAGCGTTGCGACAGGGAGCGGTGATTCACCCCTCCACTTT. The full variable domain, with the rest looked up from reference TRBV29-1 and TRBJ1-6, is SAVISQKPSRDICQRGTSLTIQCQVDSQVTMMFWYRQQPGQSLTLIATANQGSEATYESGFVIDKFPISRPNLTFSTLTVSNMSPEDSSIYLCSVATGSGDSPLHFGNGTRLTVT.

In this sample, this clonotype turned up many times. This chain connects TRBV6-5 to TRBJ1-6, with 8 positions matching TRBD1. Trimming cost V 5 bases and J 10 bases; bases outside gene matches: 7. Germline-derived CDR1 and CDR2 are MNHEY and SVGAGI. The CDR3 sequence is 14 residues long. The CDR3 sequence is CASSEDRAGSPLHF. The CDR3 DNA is TGTGCCAGCAGTGAGGACAGGGCGGGATCACCCCTCCACTTT.